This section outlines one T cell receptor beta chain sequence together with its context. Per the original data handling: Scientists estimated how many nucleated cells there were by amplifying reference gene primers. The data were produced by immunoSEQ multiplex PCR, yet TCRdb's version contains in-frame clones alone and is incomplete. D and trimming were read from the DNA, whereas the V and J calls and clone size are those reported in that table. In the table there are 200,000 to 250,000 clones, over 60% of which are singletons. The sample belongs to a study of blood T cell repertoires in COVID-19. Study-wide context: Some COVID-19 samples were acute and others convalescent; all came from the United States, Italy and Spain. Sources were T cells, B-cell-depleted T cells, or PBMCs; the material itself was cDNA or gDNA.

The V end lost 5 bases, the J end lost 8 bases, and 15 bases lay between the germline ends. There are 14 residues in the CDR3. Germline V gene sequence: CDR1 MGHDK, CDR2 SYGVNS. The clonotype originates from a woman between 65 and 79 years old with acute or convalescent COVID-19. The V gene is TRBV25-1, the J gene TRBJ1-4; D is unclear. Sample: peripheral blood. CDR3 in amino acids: CASSPTKGREKLFF. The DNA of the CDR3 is TGTGCCAGCAGTCCGACTAAGGGTCGGGAAAAACTGTTTTTT. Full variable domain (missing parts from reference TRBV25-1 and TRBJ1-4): EADIYQTPRYLVIGTGKKITLECSQTMGHDKMYWYQQDPGMELHLIHYSYGVNSTEKGDLSSESTVSRIRTEHFPLTLESARPSHTSQYLCASSPTKGREKLFFGSGTQLSVL.